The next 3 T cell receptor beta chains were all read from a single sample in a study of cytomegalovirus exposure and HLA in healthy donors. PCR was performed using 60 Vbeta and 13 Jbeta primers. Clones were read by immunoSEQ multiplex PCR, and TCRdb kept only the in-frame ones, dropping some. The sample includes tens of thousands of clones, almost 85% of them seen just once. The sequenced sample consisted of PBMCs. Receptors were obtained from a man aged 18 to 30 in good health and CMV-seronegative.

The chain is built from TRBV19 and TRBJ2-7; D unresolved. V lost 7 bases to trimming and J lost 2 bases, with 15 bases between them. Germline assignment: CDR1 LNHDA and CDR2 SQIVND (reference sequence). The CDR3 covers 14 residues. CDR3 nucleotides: TGTGCCAGTACCCCCACGGTACCTGCCTACGAGCAGTACTTC. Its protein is CASTPTVPAYEQYF.

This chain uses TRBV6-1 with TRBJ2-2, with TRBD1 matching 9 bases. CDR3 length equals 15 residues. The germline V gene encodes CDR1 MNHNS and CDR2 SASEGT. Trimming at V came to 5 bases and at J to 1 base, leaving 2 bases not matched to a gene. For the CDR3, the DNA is TGTGCCAGCAGTAAGGACAGGGGGAACACCGGGGAGCTGTTTTTT. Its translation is CASSKDRGNTGELFF.

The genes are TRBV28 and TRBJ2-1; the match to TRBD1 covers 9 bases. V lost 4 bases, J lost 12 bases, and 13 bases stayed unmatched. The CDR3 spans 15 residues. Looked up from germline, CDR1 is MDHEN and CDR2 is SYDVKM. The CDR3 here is CASSYPGQGLGPQFF. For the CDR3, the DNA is TGTGCCAGCAGTTACCCTGGACAGGGGTTAGGACCGCAGTTCTTC.